This TCR beta chain was recovered during a study of shared clonotypes between healthy human individuals. Genomic DNA belonging to each subset was distributed in equal measure over several immunoSEQ plates. Roughly 200 ng DNA, 30,000 or so T cell genomes, went into each sorted-subset replicate PCR. Under the authors' procedure: Sequence data from immunoSEQ were junction-only and lacked quality scores; consequently, filtering differed. Method: immunoSEQ multiplex PCR; TCRdb's copy keeps in-frame clones and lacks some. V, J and clone size reflect that table, while D and trimming were determined from the DNA. Among about 680,000 clones listed, roughly 94% were seen once. Details on this clone: The antigen remains unidentified.

CDR3 length: 14 amino acids. The germline CDR1 and CDR2 sequences are SGHVS and FNYEAQ. V lost 3 bases, J lost 2 bases, and 11 bases lay in between. CD8 cells regarded as naive lacked CD45RO, were positively chosen for CCR7, and omitted terminally differentiated effector memory CD45RA+ cells. Study-wide results and limits: Naive CD4 clonotype sharing across a handful of donors was approximately 5.2%.

This clonotype was obtained from a man aged 25 to 40 in good health. V and J are TRBV7-6 and TRBJ2-7; TRBD1 is a possible D gene (5 bases). The specimen was naive CD8+ T cells sorted from blood. The CDR3: CASSLSDSTYEQYF. In nucleotides, the CDR3 is TGTGCCAGCAGCTTGAGTGACAGTACCTACGAGCAGTACTTC.